Included here is one TCR beta chain sequence, with context. Its antigen remains unidentified. Several immunoSEQ plates received, in even portions, the genomic DNA of each subset. Original data processing: Junction-only immunoSEQ sequences carried no quality scores, so filtering differed. Data came from immunoSEQ multiplex PCR; TCRdb stores just in-frame clones and leaves some out. V and J calls plus clone size are reproduced from that table; the DNA served to infer D and trimming. This sample has about a million clones; about 75% occur once, and the top ten carry approximately 1.5%. The record originates from a study of shared clonotypes between healthy human individuals. Broader study findings: There were few donors, and this limited the genetic and exposure-history diversity represented. Naive subsets usually exceeded memory subsets in estimated richness.

The CDR3 consists of 14 residues. V lost 3 bases and J 2 bases, leaving 11 bases between the germline ends. Germline V gene data show CDR1 as KGHSH and CDR2 as LQKENI. Specimen: memory CD4+ T cells sorted from blood. Subset of the sample: CD45RA-negative fraction. This clonotype was sampled from a man aged 18 to 29 in good health. The chain links TRBV18 to TRBJ2-7; D gene uncertain. The CDR3 sequence: CASSPKSMAYEQYF. CDR3 nucleotide sequence: TGTGCCAGCTCACCGAAATCAATGGCCTACGAGCAGTACTTC.